The 32 T cell receptor beta chains in this list originate from one sample, sequenced in a study of Ad26.COV2.S vaccination and SARS-CoV-2 variants. Treatment noted: approximately 18 received Ad26.COV2.S at low or high dose, single or two shots; 5 received placebo; per-sample allocation not given. The investigators took samples on day 63 after the first vaccine or placebo injection. Profiling relied on immunoSEQ multiplex PCR, and the TCRdb table lists in-frame clones only, not all of them. The sample consists of around 300,000 clones, about 89% of them appearing once. Sequenced material: peripheral blood, taken in a trial of Ad26.COV2.S vaccine versus placebo. All receptors come from a person aged 18-65 years who received the Ad26.COV2.S COVID-19 vaccine or a placebo.

V usage is TRBV2 and J usage is TRBJ1-1; unclear D gene. The CDR3 contains 14 residues. Trimming took off 4 bases at V and 3 bases at J, with 12 bases between the two ends. The germline CDR1 and CDR2 sequences are SNHLY and FYNNEI. The CDR3 region has the DNA TGTGCCAGCAGTGTAACATTTGTGGACACTGAAGCTTTCTTT. It yields the protein CASSVTFVDTEAFF.

The CDR3 DNA reads TGTGCCAGCAGTGTAGGGACAGGGGGGACAGATACGCAGTATTTT. It is translated as CASSVGTGGTDTQYF. The chain recombines TRBV27 with TRBJ2-3; 11 bases fit TRBD1. The germline gives CDR1 MNHEY, CDR2 SMNVEV (reference sequence). The CDR3 contains 15 residues. J gave up 3 bases and V 5 bases, and 4 bases lay outside the gene matches.

This chain links TRBV5-5 with TRBJ2-1; TRBD2 matches at 15 bases. V gave up 3 bases and J gave up 6 bases; unmatched junction bases: 10. This CDR3 region has 18 residues. Germline V gene data show CDR1 as SGHKS and CDR2 as YYEKEE (reference sequence). CDR3 amino acids: CASSSLPGLAGGTNEQFF. The CDR3 region has the DNA TGTGCCAGCAGCTCTTTGCCGGGACTAGCGGGGGGAACCAATGAGCAGTTCTTC.

J is TRBJ1-6 and V is TRBV27; the D is unclear. The germline V gene has CDR1 MNHEY and CDR2 SMNVEV (reference sequence). There are 11 residues in the CDR3. V was trimmed by 8 bases and J by 7 bases, leaving 6 bases between them. CDR3 sequence reads: CASGINSPLHF. The CDR3 DNA reads as TGTGCCAGCGGGATAAATTCACCCCTCCACTTT.

The J gene is TRBJ1-1, the V gene TRBV7-9; perhaps TRBD1 as D (6 bases). V lost 6 bases and J lost 7, with 9 bases in between. The CDR3 is 11 residues long. Germline CDR1 is SEHNR and CDR2 is FQNEAQ (reference sequence). The CDR3 coding sequence is TGTGCCAGCAGGAGGACAGTTGAAGCTTTCTTT. Protein: CASRRTVEAFF.

CDR3 region: CARGSGGEADTQYF. CDR3 coding DNA: TGTGCCAGGGGGTCAGGGGGCGAGGCAGATACGCAGTATTTT. The V and J genes are TRBV2 and TRBJ2-3, with TRBD1 identical over 8 bases. The CDR3 runs 14 residues. CDR1 and CDR2 from the germline V gene are SNHLY and FYNNEI. The J segment lost 4 bases and the V segment lost 9 bases, leaving 9 bases of the junction unmatched.

The chain uses TRBV6-5 and TRBJ1-2, with TRBD1 matching over 8 bases. V shed 8 bases and J 3 bases; nucleotides not matched to a gene: 8. Germline lookup yields CDR1 MNHEY and CDR2 SVGAGI. The length of the CDR3 is 14 residues. In DNA form, the CDR3 reads TGTGCCAGCTCGGACAGGGCTTCTCACTATGGCTACACCTTC. It is translated as CASSDRASHYGYTF.

The genes are TRBV6-5 and TRBJ1-6, with 8 bases matching TRBD1. With V trimmed by 3 bases and J by 5 bases, 6 bases remained unmatched. The CDR3 loop spans 16 amino acids. Germline assignment: CDR1 MNHEY and CDR2 SVGAGI. CDR3 in amino acids: CASSYNPGQDNSPLHF. The DNA of the CDR3 is TGTGCCAGCAGTTATAACCCGGGACAGGATAATTCACCCCTCCACTTT.

Only one count was recorded for this clone. The chain employs TRBV12-3 or TRBV12-4 and TRBJ1-1, with D possibly TRBD1 on 6 matching bases. The CDR3 consists of 13 residues. Deletions cut 6 bases from V and 6 bases from J, with 14 bases between. The CDR3 bases are TGTGCCAGCAGGGGACACCGCATCGCTGAAGCTTTCTTT. It translates to CASRGHRIAEAFF.

The V and J genes are TRBV11-2 and TRBJ1-5; D may be TRBD1 (5 bases). V gave up 1 base and J gave up 3 bases, with 10 bases separating them. This CDR3 region has 15 residues. CDR1 is SGHAT, CDR2 FQNNGV, per germline. CDR3 residues: CASSLAAGANQPQHF. Written as DNA, the CDR3 is TGTGCCAGCAGCTTAGCGGCCGGGGCCAATCAGCCCCAGCATTTT.

The chain is built from TRBV29-1 and TRBJ2-1; D possibly corresponds to TRBD2 (5 bases). This CDR3 is 11 amino acids long. The germline V and J ends were trimmed by 4 bases and 7 bases, with 8 bases remaining between them. Germline V gene lookup returns CDR1 SQVTM and CDR2 ANQGSEA. CDR3 bases: TGCAGCGTTGCCCGGGGAAATGAGCAGTTCTTC. Translating it yields CSVARGNEQFF.

The gene calls are TRBV5-1 and TRBJ2-1; TRBD2 matches 9 bases. Germline V lookup: CDR1 SGHRS, CDR2 YFSETQ. V dropped 0 bases and J dropped 2; count of bases not matched to a gene: 9. The CDR3 is made up of 18 amino acids. DNA for the CDR3: TGCGCCAGCAGCTTGGTGGCGGGAGGGCCATATACCTACAATGAGCAGTTCTTC. Its translation: CASSLVAGGPYTYNEQFF.

The V and J genes are TRBV6-2 or TRBV6-3 and TRBJ2-7; possibly TRBD1 or TRBD2 for D (6 bases each). Trimming left V 5 bases short and J 0 bases short, with 14 bases between. The CDR3 length is 15 residues. CDR1 MNHEY and CDR2 SVGEGT come from the germline V gene. The CDR3 here is CASSTGDNPSYEQYF. CDR3 nucleotide sequence: TGTGCCAGCAGTACGGGGGACAACCCCTCCTACGAGCAGTACTTC.

This clone occurred a few times. Other DNA sequences in this specimen translate into the identical CDR3. The CDR3 DNA is TGTGCCAGCAGTTACTCGGGGAGCAATCAGCCCCAGCATTTT. Translated: CASSYSGSNQPQHF. The chain combines TRBV6-2 or TRBV6-3 with TRBJ1-5; D gene unclear. Trimming took off 0 bases at V and 1 base at J, with 4 bases between the two ends. Looked up from germline, CDR1 is MNHEY and CDR2 is SVGEGT. The CDR3 has 14 residues.

The chain uses TRBV2 and TRBJ2-7; D might be TRBD2 (6 bases). This CDR3 has 16 residues. V was cut by 5 bases and J by 0 bases, with 17 bases left in between. CDR1 is SNHLY, CDR2 FYNNEI, per germline. Written as DNA, the CDR3 is TGTGCCAGCAGTCACCCTGGGGGGTGGAGCTCCTACGAGCAGTACTTC. Translated: CASSHPGGWSSYEQYF.

This clone was detected once. V gene TRBV9 combines with J gene TRBJ2-1; TRBD2 agrees at 10 bases. There are 15 residues in the CDR3. The germline gives CDR1 SGDLS, CDR2 YYNGEE. The V and J ends lost 0 bases and 8 bases, in that order; junction bases with no gene match: 5. In DNA, the CDR3 is TGTGCCAGCAGCGTAGGGCTAGCGGGAGCCTATGAGCAGTTCTTC. Encoded protein: CASSVGLAGAYEQFF.

About this clone itself: Different DNA sequences within this sample yield the same CDR3. This sequence joins TRBV13 and TRBJ1-5; D is ambiguous. Trimming pared 2 bases from V and 1 base from J, leaving 6 bases between. The CDR3 spans 14 residues. Looked up from germline, CDR1 is PRHDT and CDR2 is FYEKMQ (reference sequence). The CDR3, as DNA: TGTGCCAGCAGCTTACGGGGAAGCAATCAGCCCCAGCATTTT. Its protein is CASSLRGSNQPQHF.

The chain is built from TRBV6-5 and TRBJ2-1; a possible D gene is TRBD2 (6 bases). CDR1 MNHEY and CDR2 SVGAGI come from the germline V gene. V dropped 4 bases and J dropped 0 bases, with 7 bases sitting between them. This CDR3 comprises 14 residues. The CDR3 protein is CASSLADSYNEQFF. The CDR3 DNA reads TGTGCCAGCAGTTTAGCGGACTCCTACAATGAGCAGTTCTTC.

The V call is TRBV4-1, the J call TRBJ2-1; TRBD1 is a possible D gene (5 bases). The germline V and J ends were trimmed by 4 bases and 6 bases, with 19 bases remaining between them. The V gene's germline CDR1 is MGHRA and CDR2 YSYEKL. This CDR3 is built from 16 residues. CDR3 nucleotides: TGCGCCAGCAGCCGAGCGTGGGGTGGGGCCACCAATGAGCAGTTCTTC. It specifies CASSRAWGGATNEQFF.

This clone was picked up one time. This chain uses TRBV5-1 with TRBJ2-3; 8 bases agree with TRBD2. Germline V gene lookup returns CDR1 SGHRS and CDR2 YFSETQ. This CDR3 is 15 amino acids long. Germline trimming cut 4 bases from V and 2 bases from J; bases unmatched to any gene: 6. The CDR3 bases are TGCGCCAGCAGCACAAGGACTAGCCTCACAGATACGCAGTATTTT. It yields the protein CASSTRTSLTDTQYF. The full variable domain, its missing parts supplied by reference TRBV5-1 and TRBJ2-3, is KAGVTQTPRYLIKTRGQQVTLSCSPISGHRSVSWYQQTPGQGLQFLFEYFSETQRNKGNFPGRFSGRQFSNSRSEMNVSTLELGDSALYLCASSTRTSLTDTQYFGPGTRLTVL.

The gene calls are TRBV7-2 and TRBJ2-1, with 10 positions matching TRBD2. The CDR3 is 15 residues long. The germline CDR1 and CDR2 sequences are SGHTA and FQGNSA. V shed 1 base and J 8 bases; nucleotides not matched to a gene: 5. The CDR3 region is CASSLERGGSHEQFF. Here the CDR3 DNA reads TGTGCCAGCAGCTTAGAGCGGGGGGGCAGTCATGAGCAGTTCTTC.

The rearrangement uses TRBV6-5 and TRBJ1-6; D uncertain. CDR3 length: 13 residues. V dropped 0 bases and J dropped 7 bases, with 4 bases sitting between them. Germline CDR1 and CDR2: MNHEY and SVGAGI. CDR3 loop: CASSYSRNSPLHF. Here the CDR3 DNA reads TGTGCCAGCAGTTACTCGCGAAATTCACCCCTCCACTTT.

Concerning this clone: This same CDR3 is encoded by further DNA sequences in the sample. This sequence joins TRBV28 and TRBJ1-4; 9 nucleotides agree with TRBD1. CDR1 MDHEN and CDR2 SYDVKM come from the germline V gene. The CDR3 has 13 amino acids. V was pared by 6 bases and J by 8 bases, with 4 bases of the junction left unmatched. CDR3 in DNA: TGTGCCAGCAGGGGGACAGGGCGCGAAAAACTGTTTTTT. Its protein is CASRGTGREKLFF.

This chain joins TRBV20-1 and TRBJ1-1; the match to TRBD1 covers 7 bases. The CDR3 is 11 residues long. Germline lookup yields CDR1 DFQATT and CDR2 SNEGSKA (reference sequence). Trimming removed 5 bases from V and 11 bases from J; junction bases left unmatched: 8. The DNA of the CDR3 is TGCAGTGCTTCCGACAGGGCCTCGGCTTTCTTT. Residues: CSASDRASAFF.

V and J are TRBV7-9 and TRBJ2-7, with 9 bases that match TRBD2. CDR1 is SEHNR and CDR2 is FQNEAQ in the germline V gene (reference sequence). This CDR3 spans 13 amino acids. The V gene end was trimmed by 6 bases and the J gene end by 6 bases; junction bases not matched to a gene: 6. The CDR3 sequence: CASSLGLAREQYF. In nucleotides, the CDR3 is TGTGCCAGCAGTCTCGGACTAGCGCGCGAGCAGTACTTC.

The V call is TRBV28, the J call TRBJ2-2, with TRBD2 identical over 10 bases. J gave up 5 bases and V 6 bases, and 6 bases lay outside the gene matches. The CDR3 runs 15 residues. The V gene's germline CDR1 is MDHEN and CDR2 SYDVKM. CDR3 loop: CASSEVSGGTGELFF. DNA of the CDR3: TGTGCCAGCAGCGAGGTTAGCGGGGGGACCGGGGAGCTGTTTTTT.

The gene calls are TRBV5-1 and TRBJ1-2, with TRBD1 matching 7 bases. Looked up from germline, CDR1 is SGHRS and CDR2 is YFSETQ. There are 14 residues in the CDR3. V lost 2 bases to trimming and J lost 4 bases; unmatched junction nucleotides: 5. CDR3 protein: CASSFTGASYGYTF. CDR3 nucleotide sequence: TGCGCCAGCAGCTTCACAGGGGCGTCCTATGGCTACACCTTC.

The chain is built from TRBV3-1 (or the pseudogene TRBV3-2) and TRBJ1-1; D not resolved. V dropped 4 bases and J dropped 0 bases, with 9 bases sitting between them. Germline loops: CDR1 LGHDT, CDR2 YNNKEL (reference sequence). The CDR3 consists of 14 residues. CDR3 DNA sequence: TGTGCCAGCAGCCCCGACACGATGAACACTGAAGCTTTCTTT. Its translation: CASSPDTMNTEAFF.

This chain joins TRBV24-1 and TRBJ2-1; D is perhaps TRBD1 (6 bases). The CDR3 is 13 residues long. Germline V gives CDR1 KGHDR, CDR2 SFDVKD. Trimming stripped 7 bases from V and 2 bases from J, with 8 bases between. The CDR3 protein is CATSGTPYNEQFF. In nucleotides, the CDR3 is TGTGCCACCAGCGGGACACCCTACAATGAGCAGTTCTTC.

This chain joins TRBV7-2 and TRBJ1-1; a possible D gene is TRBD1 (5 bases). The germline V gene encodes CDR1 SGHTA and CDR2 FQGNSA. Trimming took 1 base from V and 7 from J, leaving 10 bases between them. The CDR3 extends over 13 amino acids. CDR3 region: CASSLGWGFEAFF. DNA for the CDR3: TGTGCCAGCAGCTTAGGGTGGGGGTTTGAAGCTTTCTTT.

The chain recombines TRBV10-3 with TRBJ2-1; tentatively, D is TRBD2 (6 bases). The CDR3 consists of 16 residues. Trimming stripped 4 bases from V and 4 bases from J, with 17 bases between. Germline V CDR1 and CDR2: ENHRY, SYGVKD. CDR3 sequence reads: CAISAEGAGLYNEQFF. In nucleotides, the CDR3 is TGTGCCATCAGTGCCGAGGGAGCGGGTCTTTACAATGAGCAGTTCTTC.

Only one count was recorded for this clone. The chain uses TRBV5-1 and TRBJ2-5, with 7 bases identical to TRBD1. Germline V gene sequence: CDR1 SGHRS, CDR2 YFSETQ. This CDR3 spans 13 amino acids. Trimming removed 4 bases from V and 5 bases from J; junction bases left unmatched: 5. CDR3 sequence: CASSKGQQETQYF. The CDR3 coding sequence is TGCGCCAGCAGCAAGGGACAGCAGGAGACCCAGTACTTC.